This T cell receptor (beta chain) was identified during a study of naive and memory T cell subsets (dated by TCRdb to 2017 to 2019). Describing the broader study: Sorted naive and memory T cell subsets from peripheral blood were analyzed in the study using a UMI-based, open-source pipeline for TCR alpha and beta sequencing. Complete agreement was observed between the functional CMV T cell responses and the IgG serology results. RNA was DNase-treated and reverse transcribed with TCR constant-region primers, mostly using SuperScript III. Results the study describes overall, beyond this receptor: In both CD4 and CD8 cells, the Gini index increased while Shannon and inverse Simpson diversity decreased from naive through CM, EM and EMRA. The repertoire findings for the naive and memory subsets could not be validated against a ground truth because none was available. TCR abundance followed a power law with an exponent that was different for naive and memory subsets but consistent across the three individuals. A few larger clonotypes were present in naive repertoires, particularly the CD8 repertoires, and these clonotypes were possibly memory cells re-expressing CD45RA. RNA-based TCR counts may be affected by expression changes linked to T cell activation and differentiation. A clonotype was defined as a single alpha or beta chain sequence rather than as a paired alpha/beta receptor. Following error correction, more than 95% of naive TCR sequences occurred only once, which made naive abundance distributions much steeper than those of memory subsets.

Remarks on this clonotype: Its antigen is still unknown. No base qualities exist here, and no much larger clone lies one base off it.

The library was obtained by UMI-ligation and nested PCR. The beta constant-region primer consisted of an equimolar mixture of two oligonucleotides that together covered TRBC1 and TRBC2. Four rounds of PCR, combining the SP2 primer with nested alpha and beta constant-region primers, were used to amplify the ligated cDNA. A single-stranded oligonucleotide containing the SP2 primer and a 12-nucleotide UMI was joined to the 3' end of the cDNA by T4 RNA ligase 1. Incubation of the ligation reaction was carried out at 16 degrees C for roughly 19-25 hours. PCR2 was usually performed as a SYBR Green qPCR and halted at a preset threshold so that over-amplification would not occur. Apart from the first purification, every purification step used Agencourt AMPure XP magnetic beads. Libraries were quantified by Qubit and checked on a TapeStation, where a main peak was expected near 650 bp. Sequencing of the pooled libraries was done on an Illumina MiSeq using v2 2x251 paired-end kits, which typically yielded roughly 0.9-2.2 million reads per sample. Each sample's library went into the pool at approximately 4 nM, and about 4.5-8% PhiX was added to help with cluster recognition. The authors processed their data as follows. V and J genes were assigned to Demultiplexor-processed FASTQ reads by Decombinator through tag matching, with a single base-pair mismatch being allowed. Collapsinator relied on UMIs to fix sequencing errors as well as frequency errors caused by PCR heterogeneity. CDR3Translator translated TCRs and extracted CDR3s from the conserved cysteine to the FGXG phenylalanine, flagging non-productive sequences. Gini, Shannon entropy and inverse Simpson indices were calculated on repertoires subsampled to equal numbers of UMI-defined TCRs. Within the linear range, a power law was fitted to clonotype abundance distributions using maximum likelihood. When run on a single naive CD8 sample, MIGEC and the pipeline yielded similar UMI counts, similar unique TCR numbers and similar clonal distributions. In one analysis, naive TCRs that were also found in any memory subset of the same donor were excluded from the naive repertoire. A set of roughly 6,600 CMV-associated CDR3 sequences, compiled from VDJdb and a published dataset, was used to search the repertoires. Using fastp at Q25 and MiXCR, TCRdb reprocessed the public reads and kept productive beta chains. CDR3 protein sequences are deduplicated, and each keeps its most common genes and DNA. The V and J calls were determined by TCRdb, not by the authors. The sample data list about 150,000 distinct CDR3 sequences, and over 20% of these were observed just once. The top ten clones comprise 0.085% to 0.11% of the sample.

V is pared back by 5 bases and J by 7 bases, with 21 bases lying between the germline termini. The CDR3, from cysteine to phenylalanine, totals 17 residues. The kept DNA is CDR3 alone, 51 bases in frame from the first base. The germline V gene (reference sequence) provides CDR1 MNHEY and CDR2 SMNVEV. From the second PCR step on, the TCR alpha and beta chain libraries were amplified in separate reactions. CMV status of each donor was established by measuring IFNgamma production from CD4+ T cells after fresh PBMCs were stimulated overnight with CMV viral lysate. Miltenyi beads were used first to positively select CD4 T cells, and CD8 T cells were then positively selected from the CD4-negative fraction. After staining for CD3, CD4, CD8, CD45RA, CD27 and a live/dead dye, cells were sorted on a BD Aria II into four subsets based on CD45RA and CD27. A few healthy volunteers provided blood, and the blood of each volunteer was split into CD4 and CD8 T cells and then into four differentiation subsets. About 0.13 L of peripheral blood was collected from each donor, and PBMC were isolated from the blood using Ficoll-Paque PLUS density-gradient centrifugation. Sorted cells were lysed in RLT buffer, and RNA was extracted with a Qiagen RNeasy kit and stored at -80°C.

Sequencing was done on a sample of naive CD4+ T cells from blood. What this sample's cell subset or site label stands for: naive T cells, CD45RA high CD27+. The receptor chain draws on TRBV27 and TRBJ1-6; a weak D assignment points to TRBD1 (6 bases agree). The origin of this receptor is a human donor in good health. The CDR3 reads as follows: CASSGHLLGARNSPLHF. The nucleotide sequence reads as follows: TGTGCCAGCAGTGGCCACCTTTTGGGGGCTAGGAATTCACCCCTCCACTTT.